One and the same sample provided the 19 T cell receptor beta chains below, sequenced in a study of CD8+ T cells in alopecia areata. Investigators isolated RNA and reverse transcribed it into cDNA to act as the sequencing template. The data were produced by immunoSEQ multiplex PCR, yet TCRdb's version contains in-frame clones alone and is incomplete. Of tens of thousands of clones in the sample, approximately 52% are singletons; the top ten hold around 38%. Sequencing was done on a sample of NKG2D-high CD8+ T cells sorted from blood. Receptor source: a human donor with alopecia areata.

This chain links TRBV7-9 with TRBJ2-1; perhaps TRBD2 as D (6 bases). The ends were cut back, 5 bases at V and 0 bases at J, with 14 bases in the middle. Germline V gene sequence: CDR1 SEHNR, CDR2 FQNEAQ (reference sequence). The CDR3 extends over 16 amino acids. The CDR3 DNA reads TGTGCCAGCAGCGCGTTTGGAGGGAGCTCCTACAATGAGCAGTTCTTC. Translation gives CASSAFGGSSYNEQFF.

The chain combines TRBV28 with TRBJ2-1; tentatively, D is TRBD1 or TRBD2 (5 bases each). CDR3 length equals 14 residues. Between the trimmed V and J ends, which lost 8 bases and 3 bases, there was a span of 14 bases. Germline V gives CDR1 MDHEN, CDR2 SYDVKM. CDR3 residues: CASQGVGVYNEQFF. CDR3 bases: TGTGCCAGCCAAGGGGTGGGGGTCTACAATGAGCAGTTCTTC.

The table lists this clone with a few counts. V usage is TRBV7-9 and J usage is TRBJ1-1; maybe TRBD1 (5 bases). The germline gives CDR1 SEHNR, CDR2 FQNEAQ (reference sequence). The CDR3 contains 12 residues. V gave up 6 bases and J gave up 0 bases, with 5 bases separating them. CDR3 nucleotides: TGTGCCAGCAGGGACATGAACACTGAAGCTTTCTTT. It encodes CASRDMNTEAFF.

Notes on this clone: Other DNA sequences in the same sample also yield this CDR3. The gene calls are TRBV9 and TRBJ2-5; D uncertain. V lost 0 bases and J lost 4, with 10 bases in between. Germline values: CDR1 SGDLS, CDR2 YYNGEE. This CDR3 contains 14 residues. The CDR3 here is CASSVELERETQYF. In DNA form, the CDR3 reads TGTGCCAGCAGCGTAGAGTTGGAACGAGAGACCCAGTACTTC.

The chain links TRBV6-7 to TRBJ1-2; 7 bases are shared with TRBD1. TRBV6-7 is noted as an ORF with a role that remains uncertain. The CDR3 totals 15 residues. Trimming cost V 5 bases and J 7 bases; bases outside gene matches: 13. CDR3 protein: CASSIPGQLEGGYTF. The DNA for the CDR3 is TGTGCCAGCAGTATCCCGGGACAGTTAGAGGGTGGCTACACCTTC.

This clone was observed a few times. The V and J genes are TRBV4-3 and TRBJ1-2; possibly TRBD1 for D (6 bases). The V and J ends lost 2 bases and 8 bases respectively, with 18 bases between them. The CDR3 length is 15 residues. Looked up from germline, CDR1 is LGHNA and CDR2 is YSLEER. The DNA for the CDR3 is TGCGCCAGCAGCCAATCCCGTACAGGGACCCGCGGCTACACCTTC. Translating gives CASSQSRTGTRGYTF.

Worth noting for this clone: This specimen includes other DNA sequences encoding the same CDR3. The chain recombines TRBV29-1 with TRBJ2-1, with a possible D match to TRBD2 (6 bases). V lost 6 bases to trimming and J lost 1 base, with 10 bases between them. From germline, CDR1 is SQVTM and CDR2 ANQGSEA. CDR3 length: 13 amino acids. The CDR3 DNA sequence: TGCAGCGTAGACGGGGGTTCCTACAATGAGCAGTTCTTC. It is translated as CSVDGGSYNEQFF.

The V gene is TRBV30, the J gene TRBJ2-2; 8 bases are a match to TRBD1. CDR1 and CDR2 (germline): GTSNPN, SVGIG (reference sequence). This CDR3 has 16 amino acids. Losses at the gene ends were 0 bases for V and 3 bases for J; bases not matched to a gene: 6. The CDR3 spells CAWSVFGTGDTGELFF. The CDR3 nucleotides are TGTGCCTGGAGTGTATTCGGGACAGGAGACACCGGGGAGCTGTTTTTT.

The chain recombines TRBV7-9 with TRBJ1-2; no definite D call. Germline loops: CDR1 SEHNR, CDR2 FQNEAQ (reference sequence). The CDR3 has 14 amino acids. Trimming stripped 1 base from V and 4 bases from J, with 10 bases between. CDR3 in DNA: TGTGCCAGCAGCTTAGGTAGCAGTATCTATGGCTACACCTTC. Translated: CASSLGSSIYGYTF.

A single count supports this clone. The rearrangement uses TRBV29-1 and TRBJ2-5, with D perhaps TRBD1 (6 bases). The J call may be incorrect, as the DNA end agrees better with TRBJ2-7. Per the germline V gene, CDR1 is SQVTM and CDR2 is ANQGSEA. The CDR3 has 13 residues. The CDR3, as DNA: TGCAGCGCCACCAGGGGTGACTACTACGAGCAGTACTTC. Protein product: CSATRGDYYEQYF.

This chain links TRBV10-2 with TRBJ1-1, with unresolved D. Germline lookup yields CDR1 WSHSY and CDR2 SAAADI. The CDR3 is 14 residues long. V lost 2 bases, J lost 5 bases, and 12 bases lay in between. CDR3 region: CASSEGPGLTEAFF. CDR3 in DNA: TGCGCCAGCAGTGAGGGCCCGGGTTTAACTGAAGCTTTCTTT.

The J gene is TRBJ2-3, the V gene TRBV28, with 8 bases identical to TRBD2. The junction had 4 bases not matched to a gene; V was cut back by 8 bases and J by 0 bases. This CDR3 has 14 residues. Germline CDR1 is MDHEN and CDR2 is SYDVKM. CDR3: CASEAGGSTDTQYF. The CDR3, as DNA: TGTGCCAGCGAGGCGGGAGGAAGCACAGATACGCAGTATTTT.

The chain employs TRBV25-1 and TRBJ2-1, with D unresolved. Per germline, CDR1 MGHDK and CDR2 SYGVNS. The V and J ends lost 8 bases and 9 bases respectively, with 20 bases between them. CDR3 size: 14 residues. The CDR3, as DNA: TGTGCCAGCGGTTCTTTATTGGGGTTCGGTGAGCAGTTCTTC. Amino acids: CASGSLLGFGEQFF.

This clone turned up a few times. The J gene is TRBJ2-7, the V gene TRBV7-9; perhaps TRBD1 as D (6 bases). Germline CDR1 is SEHNR and CDR2 is FQNEAQ (reference sequence). V was pared by 4 bases and J by 6 bases, with 10 bases between. This CDR3 is built from 12 residues. The CDR3 here is CASSSGTLEQYF. In nucleotides, the CDR3 is TGTGCCAGCAGCTCCGGGACACTCGAGCAGTACTTC.

This clone has more than one count but fewer than ten. The chain employs TRBV19 and TRBJ1-5; D gene ambiguous. This CDR3 has 12 amino acids. CDR1 LNHDA and CDR2 SQIVND come from the germline V gene (reference sequence). The V end was cut by 1 base, the J end by 7 bases, with 5 bases between. The DNA of the CDR3 is TGTGCCAGTAGTATAGGGTGGCAGCCCCAGCATTTT. Protein product: CASSIGWQPQHF.

This rearrangement joins TRBV6-6 to TRBJ2-1; 7 positions agree with TRBD1. Per the germline V gene, CDR1 is MNHNY and CDR2 is SVGAGI (reference sequence). The CDR3 loop spans 14 amino acids. With 0 bases clipped from V and 6 bases from J, the junction kept 2 bases outside the gene matches. CDR3 bases: TGTGCCAGCAGTTACTCGGGACAGATCAATGAGCAGTTCTTC. This gives the protein CASSYSGQINEQFF.

This chain uses TRBV5-1 with TRBJ2-1; no definite D call. Germline V gives CDR1 SGHRS, CDR2 YFSETQ. This CDR3 spans 13 amino acids. V lost 4 bases to trimming and J lost 5 bases, with 10 bases between them. CDR3 coding DNA: TGCGCCAGCAGCCTGACCCTGAACAATGAGCAGTTCTTC. The encoded protein is CASSLTLNNEQFF.

The gene calls are TRBV7-2 and TRBJ2-3; the D is unclear. In germline, CDR1 is SGHTA, CDR2 FQGNSA. The CDR3 runs to 15 residues. Trimming left V 3 bases short and J 6 bases short, with 16 bases between. The CDR3 DNA reads TGTGCCAGCAGCTTCGTACCGACCCCCAAGGATACGCAGTATTTT. Translated: CASSFVPTPKDTQYF. The whole variable domain, filled in from reference TRBV7-2 and TRBJ2-3, reads GAGVSQSPSNKVTEKGKDVELRCDPISGHTALYWYRQSLGQGLEFLIYFQGNSAPDKSGLPSDRFSAERTGGSVSTLTIQRTQQEDSAVYLCASSFVPTPKDTQYFGPGTRLTVL.

In its sample, this clone ranks as medium-sized. The CDR3 DNA reads as TGTGCCAGCAGCGGCATCTTCTCTGGGGCCAACGTCCTGACTTTC. Translating it yields CASSGIFSGANVLTF. The V and J genes are TRBV7-6 and TRBJ2-6; no firm D call. The CDR3 is 15 residues long. Trimming took 5 bases from V and 0 from J, leaving 8 bases between them. The germline CDR1 and CDR2 sequences are SGHVS and FNYEAQ.